Listed below are T cell receptor beta chains from one sample, sequenced in a study of T cells in Graves' hyperthyroidism and ophthalmopathy. From the multiplex PCR reads, TCRdb called clonotypes with MiXCR, one entry per CDR3 protein. The sample includes more than 500,000 distinct CDR3 sequences, 15% to 20% seen only once; the top ten take around 3.9%. Source material: blood. Receptors were obtained from a woman under 40 with Graves' hyperthyroidism. CDR3s include the opening cysteine and the closing phenylalanine or tryptophan. A D gene is named only where the DNA matches it firmly. Size values are once, few and many counts, or a class for expanded clones, and some rows have none.

v_call	clone_size	j_call	d_call	cdr3_nt	cdr3_aa
TRBV20-1	.	TRBJ1-3	.	TGCAGTGCTAGAGATGACCGGACTGGAAACACCATATATTTT	CSARDDRTGNTIYF
TRBV9	.	TRBJ2-5	.	TGTGCCAGCAGCTCCCCCCCGGGCGGGGCCGGCCGAGAGACCCAGTACTTC	CASSSPPGGAGRETQYF
TRBV7-3	.	TRBJ2-6	TRBD2	TGTGCCAGCAGCTTACGCGGACTAGCGGGCTCTGGGGCCAACGTCCTGACTTTC	CASSLRGLAGSGANVLTF
TRBV12-3/TRBV12-4	many	TRBJ1-2	TRBD1	TGTGCCAGCAAACCATCAGGGGGAATACATGGCTACACCTTC	CASKPSGGIHGYTF
TRBV11-2	many	TRBJ1-2	.	TGTGCCAGCAGTCAACTCACAGTGGGTTATGGCTACACCTTC	CASSQLTVGYGYTF
TRBV28	many	TRBJ1-6	.	TGTGCCACCAGTCCCGGGGGCTCGGGGAGCCCACCCCTCCACTTT	CATSPGGSGSPPLHF
TRBV6-2/TRBV6-3	many	TRBJ2-7	TRBD1	TGTGCCAGCAGTTCCGTCTTCAGGGGGAACGAGCAGTACTTC	CASSSVFRGNEQYF
TRBV2	.	TRBJ2-1	.	TGTGCCAGCAGTGGAGGGGGCTACAATGAGCAGTTCTTC	CASSGGGYNEQFF
TRBV4-3	.	TRBJ2-7	.	TGCGCCAGCAGCCAGGAGGAATTCGACGAGCAGTACTTC	CASSQEEFDEQYF
TRBV12-3/TRBV12-4	many	TRBJ2-2	TRBD1	TGTGCCAGCATCTTAATCTCCGGGACAGGGGTAACCGGGGAGCTGTTTTTT	CASILISGTGVTGELFF
TRBV6-2/TRBV6-3	many	TRBJ1-1	.	TGTGCCAGCAGGCCCGGGACACCAGGCGGCCGCGCTTTCTTT	CASRPGTPGGRAFF
TRBV30	.	TRBJ2-3	.	TGTGCCTGGAGCCGGGATGGGACAGATACGCAGTATTTT	CAWSRDGTDTQYF
TRBV28	many	TRBJ2-1	.	TGTGCCAGCAGCGCAGGAGCAACATACAATGAGCAGTTCTTC	CASSAGATYNEQFF
TRBV6-1	few	TRBJ1-2	.	TGTGCCAGCAGACCGCCGGGGCCATTAGGCTATGGCTACACCTTC	CASRPPGPLGYGYTF
TRBV20-1	many	TRBJ2-1	TRBD2	TGCAGTGCAAAATCCCAGGTTGGCGGGAGGGGACTTAGCTCCTACAATGAGCAGTTCTTC	CSAKSQVGGRGLSSYNEQFF
TRBV2	many	TRBJ1-1	TRBD1	TGTGCCACCAGCCGGGACAGCCTAAACACTGAAGCTTTCTTT	CATSRDSLNTEAFF
TRBV7-9	many	TRBJ2-7	.	TGTGCCAGCAGCTTAGAAGTTGACGAGCAGTACTTC	CASSLEVDEQYF
TRBV12-3/TRBV12-4	many	TRBJ2-1	.	TGTGCCAGCAGTCGAACGGACGGATACAATGAGCAGTTCTTC	CASSRTDGYNEQFF
TRBV25-1	many	TRBJ1-1	TRBD1	TGTGCCAGCACTGGACAGGGGGCGCTGAACACTGAAGCTTTCTTT	CASTGQGALNTEAFF
TRBV6-1	.	TRBJ1-5	.	TGTGCCAGCAAGCGGGGTCTAGACAATCAGCCCCAGCATTTT	CASKRGLDNQPQHF
TRBV13	few	TRBJ2-5	TRBD2	TGTGCCAGCAGCGGGGGACTAGCGAGGGAGACCCAGTACTTC	CASSGGLARETQYF
TRBV11-2	few	TRBJ2-7	TRBD2	TGTGCCAGCAGCTCTGAGACTAGCGGCAACTCCTACGAGCAGTACTTC	CASSSETSGNSYEQYF
TRBV5-1	few	TRBJ1-2	.	TGCGCCAGCAGCGCTGGTGGGACACTCTATGGCTACACCTTC	CASSAGGTLYGYTF
TRBV15	.	TRBJ2-6	TRBD2	TGTGCCACCAGCAGAGCGGGAGGGCCGGGTGGGGCCAACGTCCTGACTTTC	CATSRAGGPGGANVLTF
TRBV27	many	TRBJ2-7	TRBD1	TGTGCCAGCAGTTTATCTGCGACAGGGTACTACGAGCAGTACTTC	CASSLSATGYYEQYF
TRBV5-5	many	TRBJ1-1	.	TGTGCCAGCAGCAAGGTAATGAACACTGAAGCTTTCTTT	CASSKVMNTEAFF
TRBV7-7	.	TRBJ1-1	.	TGTGCCAGCAGCGACGGACGCAACACTGGAGCTTTCTTT	CASSDGRNTGAFF
TRBV5-4	.	TRBJ2-7	TRBD1	TGTGCCAGCAGCCAGGGACAGGCGGAGTACTTC	CASSQGQAEYF
TRBV6-6	many	TRBJ2-7	.	TGTGCCAGCAGTTACACGGAGGGTCCCTACGAGCAGTACTTC	CASSYTEGPYEQYF
TRBV28	.	TRBJ2-1	.	TGTGCCAGCAGTCCAAATTCATACGCCCAGTTCTTC	CASSPNSYAQFF